The 12 T cell receptor beta chains presented below share a single source sample, sequenced in a study of post-analysis software for immune sequencing data. Study-wide results and limits: Patients had higher frequencies than controls of roughly five TRBV segments, including TRBV5-6, TRBV5-1 and TRBV20-1.

Unique molecular identifiers tagged the TCR beta cDNA libraries. TCRdb fed the PCR reads into MiXCR, producing one record per CDR3 protein. This table holds roughly 700,000 distinct CDR3 sequences, 25% to 30% found once. These TCRs' antigens remain unknown. The material sequenced was blood. These receptors all come from a girl aged 5-17 years with multiple sclerosis.

There are many counts of this clonotype. V and J are TRBV5-1 and TRBJ2-7; the D is unclear. V dropped 2 bases and J dropped 0 bases, with 6 bases sitting between them. This CDR3 is built from 13 residues. Germline lookup yields CDR1 SGHRS and CDR2 YFSETQ. The CDR3 nucleotides are TGCGCCAGCAGCTTCAGTCGCTCCTACGAGCAGTACTTC. Protein product: CASSFSRSYEQYF.

V gene TRBV28 combines with J gene TRBJ2-5; weak D call: TRBD1 (6 bases). The CDR3 loop spans 17 amino acids. V was trimmed by 1 base and J by 4 bases, leaving 19 bases between them. Germline values: CDR1 MDHEN, CDR2 SYDVKM. The CDR3, as DNA: TGTGCCAGCAGTTTATTTACAGGGTCTGGGGTGAGAGAGACCCAGTACTTC. Its translation is CASSLFTGSGVRETQYF.

This clonotype was seen a few times. The J gene is TRBJ2-3, the V gene TRBV12-3 or TRBV12-4, with 11 bases identical to TRBD2. This CDR3 is built from 14 residues. The ends lost 10 bases at V and 4 bases at J; junction bases unmatched: 7. The CDR3 coding sequence is TGTGCCACAAATAGCGGGAGGGCCGCAGATACGCAGTATTTT. Residues: CATNSGRAADTQYF.

In its sample, this clonotype was seen many times. J is TRBJ2-1 and V is TRBV4-3, with 7 bases aligning to TRBD2. Germline loops: CDR1 LGHNA, CDR2 YSLEER. CDR3 length: 12 amino acids. Unmatched junction bases numbered 3, after V lost 6 bases and J lost 7 bases. In DNA, the CDR3 is TGCGCCAGCAGGTCCGGGGGGAATGAGCAGTTCTTC. Encoded protein: CASRSGGNEQFF.

This clonotype has ten or more counts. This chain connects TRBV5-1 to TRBJ1-2, with 7 bases fitting TRBD1. The V segment lost 6 bases and the J segment 8 bases; nucleotides outside the gene matches: 19. The CDR3 extends over 16 amino acids. Germline assignment: CDR1 SGHRS and CDR2 YFSETQ. CDR3 loop: CASTIGQDRFARGYTF. The CDR3 nucleotides are TGCGCCAGCACCATAGGACAGGATCGCTTCGCGCGCGGCTACACCTTC.

The sample holds a few counts of this clonotype. The chain links TRBV6-6 to TRBJ1-6; the D is unclear. Trimming took 2 bases from V and 8 from J, leaving 13 bases between them. CDR3 length: 15 amino acids. The germline gives CDR1 MNHNY, CDR2 SVGAGI (reference sequence). The CDR3 region has the DNA TGTGCCAGCAGTTACGACCAAAAAGGAGATTCACCCCTCCACTTT. It codes for CASSYDQKGDSPLHF.

Only a few counts were recorded for this clonotype. The chain has TRBV7-8 and TRBJ2-1; perhaps TRBD1 as D (6 bases). Germline loops: CDR1 SGHVS, CDR2 FQNEAQ. The CDR3 totals 15 residues. V gave up 5 bases and J gave up 6 bases, with 17 bases separating them. CDR3 protein: CASSGRGSLGNEQFF. In DNA form, the CDR3 reads TGTGCCAGCAGCGGAAGGGGGAGCTTGGGCAATGAGCAGTTCTTC.

Concerning this clonotype itself: A much larger clonotype is one base distant, so this may be a read error. The chain links TRBV24-1 to TRBJ2-7, with 8 positions matching TRBD1. In germline, CDR1 is KGHDR, CDR2 SFDVKD. The CDR3 is 13 residues long. The CDR3 bases are TGTGCCACTTCGAGGACAGGGTCCTACGAGCGGTACTTC. It is translated as CATSRTGSYERYF.

The rearrangement links TRBV5-1 to TRBJ2-1, with D unresolved. The germline gives CDR1 SGHRS, CDR2 YFSETQ. Trimming cost V 1 base and J 8 bases, with 19 bases left between them. CDR3 length: 16 residues. The DNA of the CDR3 is TGCGCCAGCAGCTTGACCGCGATTCCCCCTGGGGATGAGCAGTTCTTC. Translation: CASSLTAIPPGDEQFF.

The gene calls are TRBV20-1 and TRBJ2-1, with unresolved D. This CDR3 contains 12 residues. The ends were cut back, 4 bases at V and 2 bases at J, with 6 bases in the middle. Germline assignment: CDR1 DFQATT and CDR2 SNEGSKA (reference sequence). As DNA, the CDR3 is TGCAGTGCTACCGACGCCTACAATGAGCAGTTCTTC. Its translation is CSATDAYNEQFF.

This chain connects TRBV20-1 to TRBJ2-5; 8 bases align to TRBD2. Germline lookup yields CDR1 DFQATT and CDR2 SNEGSKA (reference sequence). The V and J ends lost 5 bases and 2 bases, in that order; junction bases with no gene match: 10. The CDR3 has 15 amino acids. CDR3: CSARRPGRAQETQYF. CDR3 coding DNA: TGCAGTGCTCGACGACCCGGGAGGGCGCAAGAGACCCAGTACTTC.

This clonotype has a handful of counts. J is TRBJ1-5 and V is TRBV20-1, with a weak D call TRBD1 (5 bases). Trimming took off 2 bases at V and 6 bases at J, with 14 bases between the two ends. Per germline, CDR1 DFQATT and CDR2 SNEGSKA (reference sequence). The CDR3 sequence is 14 residues long. CDR3 in DNA: TGCAGTGCTAGACCACCCTTCGGGGGTCAGCCCCAGCATTTT. This codes for CSARPPFGGQPQHF.